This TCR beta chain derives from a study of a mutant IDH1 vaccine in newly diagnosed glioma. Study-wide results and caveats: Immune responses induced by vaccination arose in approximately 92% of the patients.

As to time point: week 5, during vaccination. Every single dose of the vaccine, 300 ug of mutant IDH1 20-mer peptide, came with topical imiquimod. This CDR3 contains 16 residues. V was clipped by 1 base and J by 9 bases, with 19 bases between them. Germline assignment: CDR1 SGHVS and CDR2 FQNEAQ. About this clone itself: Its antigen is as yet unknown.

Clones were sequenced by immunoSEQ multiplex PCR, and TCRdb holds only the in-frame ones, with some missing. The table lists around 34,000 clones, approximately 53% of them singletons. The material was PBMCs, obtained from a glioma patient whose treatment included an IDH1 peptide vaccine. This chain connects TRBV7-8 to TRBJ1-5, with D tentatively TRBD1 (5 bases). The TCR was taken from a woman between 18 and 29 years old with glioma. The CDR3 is CASSLVRVGAWWPQHF. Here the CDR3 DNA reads TGTGCCAGCAGCTTAGTACGGGTAGGGGCCTGGTGGCCCCAGCATTTT. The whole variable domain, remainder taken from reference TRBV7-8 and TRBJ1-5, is GAGVSQSPRYKVAKRGQDVALRCDPISGHVSLFWYQQALGQGPEFLTYFQNEAQLDKSGLPSDRFFAERPEGSVSTLKIQRTQQEDSAVYLCASSLVRVGAWWPQHFGDGTRLSIL.